The 2 T cell receptor beta chains reported below all come from one sample, sequenced in a study of blood T cell repertoires in COVID-19. Clones were read by immunoSEQ multiplex PCR, and TCRdb kept only the in-frame ones, dropping some. In the table there are fewer than 75,000 clones, more than 75% of which are singletons. Sequenced sample: peripheral blood. The receptors stem from a man in his forties or fifties with active COVID-19.

This sequence joins TRBV5-4 and TRBJ2-7; 7 bases line up with TRBD1. The CDR3 has 15 amino acids. Germline V gene sequence: CDR1 SGHNT, CDR2 YYREEE (reference sequence). The V segment lost 5 bases and the J segment 0 bases; nucleotides outside the gene matches: 8. CDR3 amino acids: CASSTKTGTSYEQYF. CDR3 coding DNA: TGTGCCAGCAGTACCAAGACAGGGACCTCCTACGAGCAGTACTTC.

V and J are TRBV6-2 or TRBV6-3 and TRBJ2-1; the D is unclear. CDR3 length equals 14 residues. V gave up 6 bases and J gave up 2 bases, with 11 bases separating them. Germline CDR1 is MNHEY and CDR2 is SVGEGT. The CDR3 reads CASSSEFPYNEQFF. The CDR3 nucleotides are TGTGCCAGCAGCTCGGAGTTTCCCTACAATGAGCAGTTCTTC.